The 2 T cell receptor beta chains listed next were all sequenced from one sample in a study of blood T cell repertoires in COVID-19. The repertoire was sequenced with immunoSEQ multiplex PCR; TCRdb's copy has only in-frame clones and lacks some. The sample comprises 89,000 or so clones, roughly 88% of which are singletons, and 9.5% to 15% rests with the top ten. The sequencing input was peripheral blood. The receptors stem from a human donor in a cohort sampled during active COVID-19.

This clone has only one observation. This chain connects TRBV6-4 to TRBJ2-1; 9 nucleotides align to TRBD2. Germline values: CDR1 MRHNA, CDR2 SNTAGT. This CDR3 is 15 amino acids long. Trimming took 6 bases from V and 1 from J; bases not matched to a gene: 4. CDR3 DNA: TGTGCCAGCAGCCTACTAGCGGGTTCCTACAATGAGCAGTTCTTC. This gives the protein CASSLLAGSYNEQFF.

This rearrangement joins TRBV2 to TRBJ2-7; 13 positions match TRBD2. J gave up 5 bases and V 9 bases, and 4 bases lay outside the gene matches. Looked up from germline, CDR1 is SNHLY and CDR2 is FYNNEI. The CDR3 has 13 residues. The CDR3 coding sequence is TGTGCCAGGAGGACTAGCGGGAGCCACGAGCAGTACTTC. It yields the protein CARRTSGSHEQYF.